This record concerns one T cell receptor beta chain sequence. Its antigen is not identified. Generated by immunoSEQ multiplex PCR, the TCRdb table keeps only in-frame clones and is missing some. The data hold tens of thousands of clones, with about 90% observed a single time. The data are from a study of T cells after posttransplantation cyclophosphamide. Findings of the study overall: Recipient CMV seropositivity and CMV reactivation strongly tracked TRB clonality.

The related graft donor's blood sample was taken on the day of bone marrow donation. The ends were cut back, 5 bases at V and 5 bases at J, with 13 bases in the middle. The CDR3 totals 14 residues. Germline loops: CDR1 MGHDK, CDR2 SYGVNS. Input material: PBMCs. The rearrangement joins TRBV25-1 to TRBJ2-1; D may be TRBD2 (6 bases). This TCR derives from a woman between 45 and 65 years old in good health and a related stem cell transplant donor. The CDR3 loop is CASSYGTPDNEQFF. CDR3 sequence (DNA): TGTGCCAGCAGTTACGGGACTCCCGACAATGAGCAGTTCTTC.